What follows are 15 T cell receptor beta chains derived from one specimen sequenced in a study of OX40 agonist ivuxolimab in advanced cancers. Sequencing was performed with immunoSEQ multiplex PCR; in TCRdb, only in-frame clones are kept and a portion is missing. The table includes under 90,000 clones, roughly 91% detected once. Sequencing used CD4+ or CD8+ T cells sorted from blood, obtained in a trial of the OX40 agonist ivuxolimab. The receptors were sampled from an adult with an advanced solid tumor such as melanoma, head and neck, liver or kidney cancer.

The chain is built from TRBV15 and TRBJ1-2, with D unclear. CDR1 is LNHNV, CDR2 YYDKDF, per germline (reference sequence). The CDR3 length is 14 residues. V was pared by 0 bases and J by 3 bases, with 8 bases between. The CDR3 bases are TGTGCCACCAGCAGAGATGCGCAGTACTATGGCTACACCTTC. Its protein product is CATSRDAQYYGYTF.

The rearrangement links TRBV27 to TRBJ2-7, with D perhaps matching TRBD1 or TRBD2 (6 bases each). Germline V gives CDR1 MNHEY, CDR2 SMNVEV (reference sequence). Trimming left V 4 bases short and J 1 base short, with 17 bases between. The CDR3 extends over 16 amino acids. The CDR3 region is CASSSSSAQGSYEQYF. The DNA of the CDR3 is TGTGCCAGCAGTTCCTCTAGCGCGCAGGGGTCCTACGAGCAGTACTTC.

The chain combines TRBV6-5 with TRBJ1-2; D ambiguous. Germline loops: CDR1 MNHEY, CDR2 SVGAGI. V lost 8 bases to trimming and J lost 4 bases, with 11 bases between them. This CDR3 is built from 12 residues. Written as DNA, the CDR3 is TGTGCCAGCTTTCGGCAGGTCTATGGCTACACCTTC. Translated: CASFRQVYGYTF.

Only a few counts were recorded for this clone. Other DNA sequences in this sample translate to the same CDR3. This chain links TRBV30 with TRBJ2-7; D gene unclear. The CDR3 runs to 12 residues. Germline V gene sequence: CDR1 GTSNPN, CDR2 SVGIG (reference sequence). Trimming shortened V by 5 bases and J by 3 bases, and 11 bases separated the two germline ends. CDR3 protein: CAWGPSYYEQYF. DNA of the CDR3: TGTGCCTGGGGCCCTTCCTACTACGAGCAGTACTTC.

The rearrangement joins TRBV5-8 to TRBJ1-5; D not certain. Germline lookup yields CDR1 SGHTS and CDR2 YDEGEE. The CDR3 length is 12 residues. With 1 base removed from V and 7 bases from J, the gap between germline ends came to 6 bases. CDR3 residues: CASSLKGQPQHF. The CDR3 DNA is TGTGCCAGCAGCTTGAAGGGACAGCCCCAGCATTTT.

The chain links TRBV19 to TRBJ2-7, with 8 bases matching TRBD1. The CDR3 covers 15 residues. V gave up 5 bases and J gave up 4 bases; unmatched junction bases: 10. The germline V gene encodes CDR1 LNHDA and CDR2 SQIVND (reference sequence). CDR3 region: CASSSPGTGLYEQYF. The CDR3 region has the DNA TGTGCCAGTAGTTCCCCCGGGACAGGACTTTACGAGCAGTACTTC.

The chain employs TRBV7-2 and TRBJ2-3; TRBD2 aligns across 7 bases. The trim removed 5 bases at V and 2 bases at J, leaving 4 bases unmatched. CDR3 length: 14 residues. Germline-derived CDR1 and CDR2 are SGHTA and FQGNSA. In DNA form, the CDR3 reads TGTGCCAGCAGCGCTAGCGGAATCACAGATACGCAGTATTTT. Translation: CASSASGITDTQYF. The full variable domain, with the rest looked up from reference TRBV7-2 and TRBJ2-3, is GAGVSQSPSNKVTEKGKDVELRCDPISGHTALYWYRQSLGQGLEFLIYFQGNSAPDKSGLPSDRFSAERTGGSVSTLTIQRTQQEDSAVYLCASSASGITDTQYFGPGTRLTVL.

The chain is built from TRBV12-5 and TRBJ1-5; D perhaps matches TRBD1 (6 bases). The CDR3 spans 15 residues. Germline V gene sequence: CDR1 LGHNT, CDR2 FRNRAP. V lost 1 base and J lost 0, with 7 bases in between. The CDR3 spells CASGLGDTSNQPQHF. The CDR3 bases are TGTGCTAGTGGTTTGGGGGACACTAGCAATCAGCCCCAGCATTTT.

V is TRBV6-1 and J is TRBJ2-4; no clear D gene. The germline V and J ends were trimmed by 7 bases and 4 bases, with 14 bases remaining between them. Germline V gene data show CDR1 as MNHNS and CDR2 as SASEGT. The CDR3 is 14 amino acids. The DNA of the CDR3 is TGTGCCAGCACCCTGGGATACCCTAAAAACATTCAGTACTTC. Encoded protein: CASTLGYPKNIQYF.

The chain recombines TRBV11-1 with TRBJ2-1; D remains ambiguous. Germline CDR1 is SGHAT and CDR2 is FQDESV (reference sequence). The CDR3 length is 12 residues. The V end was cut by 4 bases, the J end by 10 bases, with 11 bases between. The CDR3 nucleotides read TGTGCCAGCAGCTCCCCGTCAAGAGAGCAGTTCTTC. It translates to CASSSPSREQFF. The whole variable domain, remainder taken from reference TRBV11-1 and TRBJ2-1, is EAEVAQSPRYKITEKSQAVAFWCDPISGHATLYWYRQILGQGPELLVQFQDESVVDDSQLPKDRFSAERLKGVDSTLKIQPAELGDSAMYLCASSSPSREQFFGPGTRLTVL.

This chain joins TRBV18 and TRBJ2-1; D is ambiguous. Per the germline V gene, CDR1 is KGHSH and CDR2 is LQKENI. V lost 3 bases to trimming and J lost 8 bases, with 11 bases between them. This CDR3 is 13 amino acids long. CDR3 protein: CASSPQVRHEQFF. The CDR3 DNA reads TGTGCCAGCTCACCGCAGGTGAGACATGAGCAGTTCTTC. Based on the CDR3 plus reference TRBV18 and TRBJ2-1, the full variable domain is NAGVMQNPRHLVRRRGQEARLRCSPMKGHSHVYWYRQLPEEGLKFMVYLQKENIIDESGMPKERFSAEFPKEGPSILRIQQVVRGDSAAYFCASSPQVRHEQFFGPGTRLTVL.

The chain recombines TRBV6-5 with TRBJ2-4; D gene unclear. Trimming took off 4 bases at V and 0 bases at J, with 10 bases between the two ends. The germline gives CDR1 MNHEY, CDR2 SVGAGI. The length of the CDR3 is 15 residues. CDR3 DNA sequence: TGTGCCAGCAGTTCCTCAGATCTAGCCAAAAACATTCAGTACTTC. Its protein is CASSSSDLAKNIQYF.

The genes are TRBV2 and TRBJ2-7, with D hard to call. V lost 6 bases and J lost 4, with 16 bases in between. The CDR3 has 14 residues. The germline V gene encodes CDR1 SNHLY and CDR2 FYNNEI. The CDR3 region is CASSLVGMGYEQYF. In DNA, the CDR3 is TGTGCCAGCAGCCTAGTTGGTATGGGGTACGAGCAGTACTTC. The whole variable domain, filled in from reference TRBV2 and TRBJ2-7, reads EPEVTQTPSHQVTQMGQEVILRCVPISNHLYFYWYRQILGQKVEFLVSFYNNEISEKSEIFDDQFSVERPDGSNFTLKIRSTKLEDSAMYFCASSLVGMGYEQYFGPGTRLTVT.

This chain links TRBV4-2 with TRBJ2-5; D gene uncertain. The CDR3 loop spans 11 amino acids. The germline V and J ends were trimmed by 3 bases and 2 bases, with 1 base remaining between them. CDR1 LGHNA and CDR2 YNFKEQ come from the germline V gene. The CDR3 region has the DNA TGTGCCAGCAGCCAGCAAGAGACCCAGTACTTC. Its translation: CASSQQETQYF.

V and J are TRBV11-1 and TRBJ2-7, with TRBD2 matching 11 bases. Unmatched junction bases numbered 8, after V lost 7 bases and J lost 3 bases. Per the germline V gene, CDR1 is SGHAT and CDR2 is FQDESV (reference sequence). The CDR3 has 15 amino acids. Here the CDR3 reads CASTLGTSGIYEQYF. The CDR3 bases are TGTGCCAGCACCCTGGGGACTAGCGGTATCTACGAGCAGTACTTC.